These T cell receptor beta chains were read from a single sample in a study of T cells expressing NK-cell markers. From the 5' RACE reads, TCRdb lists one entry per CDR3 protein and no DNA. The sample includes about 180,000 distinct CDR3 sequences. Sequenced sample: blood T cells: a sorted CD56 or NKG2C T cell subset, CD4+ or CD8+ T cells, or bulk PBMC T cells (not recorded which). These TCRs come from a woman aged 18-69 years in good health. Each CDR3 is given with its conserved first and last residue.

v_gene	j_gene	CDR3aa
TRBV6-5	TRBJ1-6	CASSFRARDNSPLHF
TRBV28	TRBJ2-7	CASSSRGTVRSYEQYF
TRBV20-1	TRBJ2-1	CSASMDSPYNEQFF
TRBV5-1	TRBJ1-2	CASSLEDYGYTF
TRBV4-1	TRBJ2-5	CASSQVFSGLVGGLRETQYF
TRBV20-1	TRBJ1-1	CSASVGARLPEAFF
TRBV10-3	TRBJ2-7	CAISDPVRAYEQYF
TRBV6-1	TRBJ2-1	CASSVPGRSYNEQFF
TRBV11-2	TRBJ2-1	CASSLGRGTYNEQFF
TRBV11-3	TRBJ2-2	CASSLNGGTNTGELFF
TRBV24-1	TRBJ2-2	CATSDSGWTGTNTGELFF
TRBV2	TRBJ1-4	CASRNGGSEKLFF
TRBV7-2	TRBJ1-2	CASSLGGQGGLGYTF
TRBV7-3	TRBJ2-2	CASTAGHRDTGELFF
TRBV2	TRBJ2-2	CASSAGPPGTGELFF
TRBV6-2/TRBV6-3	TRBJ2-1	CASSYLRTSVDNEQFF
TRBV29-1	TRBJ2-7	CSVEIGTGGPSYEQYF
TRBV3-1	TRBJ1-5	CASSQDPAGSNQPQHF
TRBV7-6	TRBJ2-3	CASSSTGANTDTQYF
TRBV11-2	TRBJ2-5	CASSRGLQETQYF
TRBV9	TRBJ2-3	CASSVGQGVDTQYF
TRBV4-2	TRBJ2-3	CASSPRLAGGGTDTQYF
TRBV5-4	TRBJ2-3	CASSLDWSSGDTQYF
TRBV6-5	TRBJ1-1	CASSYPGWAEAFF
TRBV20-1	TRBJ1-5	CSARDGRRAGSNQPQHF
TRBV5-1	TRBJ2-3	CASSLGLLRGGQDTQYF
TRBV6-1	TRBJ1-4	CASSVTGYATNEKLFF
TRBV30	TRBJ2-7	CAWSEIDGFGPKFYEQYF
TRBV18	TRBJ1-5	CASSPTNRGSNQPQHF
TRBV20-1	TRBJ1-1	CSAEGTVSTEAFF
TRBV5-1	TRBJ2-7	CASSLRQGADYEQYF
TRBV5-5	TRBJ2-3	CASTLQGADTQYF